This T cell receptor (beta chain) was obtained from a study of blood T cell repertoires in COVID-19 (dated by TCRdb to between 2020 and 2021). A note on the overall study: The collaborator samples originated in the United States, Italy and Spain and spanned the acute and convalescent phases of COVID-19. The material from the prospective study consisted of cDNA or gDNA derived from T cells, B-cell-depleted T cells, or PBMCs. Deeply sampled blood TCRbeta repertoires from subjects exposed to, actively infected with, or recovered from COVID-19 were included in the dataset. The repertoires were released in a freely available public database meant as a resource for research on the immune response to SARS-CoV-2. Samples were obtained from the ongoing ImmuneRACE study (first 160 participants) and from about 1,300 subjects provided by 6 global collaborators. Nearly every sample came with metadata listing a de-identified subject ID, COVID-19 status, age in years and sex. Where available, HLA class I and class II types were obtained from metadata supplied by the sample provider rather than from assay-based typing.

Samples from volunteer blood donors who had recovered from COVID-19 were contributed by a second Seattle source. Whole blood was collected in K2EDTA tubes by collaborating institutions according to the institutions' own protocols. Collaborator samples were shipped for TCRbeta analysis as frozen whole blood, isolated PBMCs, or DNA extracted from either sample type. Here is what the overall study found, with its caveats: The amount of clinical and demographic metadata varied by source and participant and was provided uncurated.

Including cysteine and phenylalanine, the CDR3 has 13 amino acids. CDR3 DNA only is kept here, 39 bases in frame from base 1. CDR1 and CDR2 were assigned from the germline V gene as SGHTA and FQGNSA. The trim is 5 bases for V and 13 bases for J, with a gap of 19 bases between the germline ends. TCRbeta CDR3 regions were amplified from genomic DNA by means of the immunoSEQ Assay, a bias-controlled multiplex PCR. Under the source paper's analysis protocol: Nucleated cell counts per sample were estimated from amplification of reference gene primers within the assay. Sequence reads were collapsed and filtered to measure the absolute abundance of every unique TCRbeta CDR3 rearrangement. For each sample, productive Simpson clonality was calculated by taking the square root of Simpson's diversity index across productive rearrangements. TCRdb retrieved this table from immuneACCESS and kept in-frame rearrangements only. Not all clones are present; in checked studies, unresolved V genes account for under half, and no reason is known for the remainder. That table gives V, J and clone size, and the DNA gave D and trimming. Across this sample there are a few hundred thousand clones, with 86% seen only once. The leading ten clones occupy approximately 9.8% of the sample.

As regards this clone: Its antigen target is currently unknown. No qualities accompany the bases; no much larger clone lies one base away.

The material sequenced was peripheral blood. This sequence was found in a middle-aged man who had recovered from COVID-19. This receptor chain uses TRBV7-2 and TRBJ2-3; the D gene is perhaps TRBD1, from 5 matching bases. In nucleotide form, the sequence is TGTGCCAGCAGCCCTCGTTGGACCTCACAGGAGTATTTT. It translates to CASSPRWTSQEYF.